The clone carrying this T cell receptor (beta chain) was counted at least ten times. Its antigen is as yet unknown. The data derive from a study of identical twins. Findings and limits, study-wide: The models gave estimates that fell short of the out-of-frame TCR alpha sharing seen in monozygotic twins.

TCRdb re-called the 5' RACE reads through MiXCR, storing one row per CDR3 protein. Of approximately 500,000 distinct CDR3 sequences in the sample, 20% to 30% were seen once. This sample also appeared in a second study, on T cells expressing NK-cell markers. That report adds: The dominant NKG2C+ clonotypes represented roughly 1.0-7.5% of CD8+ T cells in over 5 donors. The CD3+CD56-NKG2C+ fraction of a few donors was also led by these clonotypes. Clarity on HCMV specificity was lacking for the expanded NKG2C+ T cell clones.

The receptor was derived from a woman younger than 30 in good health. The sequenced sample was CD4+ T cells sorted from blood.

The CDR3 region is CASSQAGYYEQYF. In nucleotides, the CDR3 is TGCGCCAGCAGTCAGGCGGGCTACTACGAGCAGTACTTC. This chain uses TRBV5-1 with TRBJ2-7; TRBD2 might be the D (5 bases). The CDR3 length is 13 residues. CDR1 is SGHRS, CDR2 YFSETQ, per germline. V lost 5 bases and J lost 3, with 12 bases in between.